The 13 T cell receptor beta chains listed next were all sequenced from one sample in a study of T-cell memory formation after mild COVID-19. TCRdb passed the 5' RACE reads through MiXCR, listing each CDR3 protein once. The sample includes 300,000 to 400,000 distinct CDR3 sequences, about 16% of them seen just once. Sequencing was performed on PBMCs or a T cell subset sorted from them (not recorded which). The receptors originated from a man aged 18-30 years who had mild COVID-19 (a few samples of this study predate the infection). Cell type and time point are not known.

This clonotype has more than one count but fewer than ten. The chain employs TRBV15 and TRBJ1-6; D is unclear. Germline values: CDR1 LNHNV, CDR2 YYDKDF (reference sequence). The length of the CDR3 is 10 residues. V lost 2 bases and J 12 bases, leaving 2 bases between the germline ends. For the CDR3, the DNA is TGTGCCACCAGCAGACTACCCCTCCACTTT. Residues: CATSRLPLHF.

This clonotype was counted between two and nine times. The chain joins TRBV7-2 to TRBJ1-1, with D uncertain. The CDR3 consists of 12 residues. V shed 8 bases and J shed 4 bases, with 11 bases lying between them. The germline gives CDR1 SGHTA, CDR2 FQGNSA. In nucleotides, the CDR3 is TGTGCCAGCGGCTCGTGGAGCACTGAAGCTTTCTTT. It specifies CASGSWSTEAFF.

Many counts were recorded for this clonotype. V usage is TRBV6-5 and J usage is TRBJ2-1; D call uncertain. Germline V gene sequence: CDR1 MNHEY, CDR2 SVGAGI. Between the trimmed V and J ends, which lost 6 bases and 6 bases, there was a span of 12 bases. The CDR3 spans 13 residues. The DNA of the CDR3 is TGTGCCAGCAGCCTTACTGGGCTCAATGAGCAGTTCTTC. It codes for CASSLTGLNEQFF.

V gene TRBV5-8 combines with J gene TRBJ2-1, with D tentatively TRBD1 (5 bases). CDR1 is SGHTS and CDR2 is YDEGEE in the germline V gene. This CDR3 contains 11 residues. V lost 7 bases, J lost 9 bases, and 11 bases lay in between. The chain's CDR3 is CASGYQGEQFF. DNA for the CDR3: TGTGCCAGCGGTTACCAGGGTGAGCAGTTCTTC.

The J gene is TRBJ1-4, the V gene TRBV9; no firm D call. Per the germline V gene, CDR1 is SGDLS and CDR2 is YYNGEE. The CDR3 contains 15 residues. Trimming left V 1 base short and J 8 bases short, with 15 bases between. CDR3: CASSVRTGFLEKLFF. The DNA for the CDR3 is TGTGCCAGCAGCGTACGGACGGGGTTTCTAGAAAAACTGTTTTTT.

The chain has TRBV3-1 and TRBJ2-3; D gene ambiguous. Trimming removed 0 bases from V and 4 bases from J, with 8 bases in between. The germline V gene encodes CDR1 LGHDT and CDR2 YNNKEL (reference sequence). The CDR3 spans 14 residues. For the CDR3, the DNA is TGTGCCAGCAGCCAAGAAATACTGGCAGATACGCAGTATTTT. It encodes CASSQEILADTQYF.

This clonotype was seen more than once but under ten times. The rearrangement links TRBV6-5 to TRBJ2-3; 7 bases are a match to TRBD2. Trimming at V came to 6 bases and at J to 3 bases, leaving 9 bases not matched to a gene. The germline V gene has CDR1 MNHEY and CDR2 SVGAGI. The CDR3 runs 15 residues. The CDR3 loop reads CASSPSGAGTDTQYF. In DNA, the CDR3 is TGTGCCAGCAGCCCAAGCGGGGCGGGGACAGATACGCAGTATTTT.

This clonotype has at least ten counts. The chain joins TRBV4-2 to TRBJ2-7; D gene ambiguous. Germline V lookup: CDR1 LGHNA, CDR2 YNFKEQ. Between the trimmed V and J ends, which lost 0 bases and 6 bases, there was a span of 9 bases. The CDR3 sequence is 13 residues long. DNA for the CDR3: TGTGCCAGCAGCCAAGATCTCAGTAGCGAGCAGTACTTC. Translation: CASSQDLSSEQYF.

This clonotype was observed many times. The chain links TRBV11-2 to TRBJ1-3; maybe TRBD1 (5 bases). The CDR3 has 13 residues. The germline V gene encodes CDR1 SGHAT and CDR2 FQNNGV. V lost 5 bases and J lost 14, with 19 bases in between. CDR3 sequence (DNA): TGTGCCAGCAGCAAAAACCGGGACGCACTCTTATATTTT. This translates into CASSKNRDALLYF. The full variable domain, completed using reference TRBV11-2 and TRBJ1-3, is EAGVAQSPRYKIIEKRQSVAFWCNPISGHATLYWYQQILGQGPKLLIQFQNNGVVDDSQLPKDRFSAERLKGVDSTLKIQPAKLEDSAVYLCASSKNRDALLYFGEGSWLTVV.

In DNA form, the CDR3 reads TGTGCCAGCAGCTCCCCCGGACTAGCGGGGGGGCCTTGGGTAAATACGCAGTATTTT. This gives the protein CASSSPGLAGGPWVNTQYF. The chain recombines TRBV7-3 with TRBJ2-3; 15 positions agree with TRBD2. V shed 4 bases and J 7 bases; nucleotides not matched to a gene: 15. This CDR3 is built from 19 residues. CDR1 SGHTA and CDR2 FQGTGA come from the germline V gene.

The rearrangement uses TRBV28 and TRBJ2-4; 10 nucleotides match TRBD2. J lost 2 bases, V lost 3 bases, and 4 bases had no gene match. This CDR3 contains 16 residues. The germline V gene has CDR1 MDHEN and CDR2 SYDVKM. CDR3 nucleotide sequence: TGTGCCAGCAGTTTTTTAGCGGGGGGCACCAAAAACATTCAGTACTTC. This translates into CASSFLAGGTKNIQYF.

At least ten counts were recorded for this clonotype. V is TRBV24-1 and J is TRBJ2-7; 9 bases fit TRBD1. The V and J ends lost 3 bases and 4 bases, in that order; junction bases with no gene match: 12. CDR1 KGHDR and CDR2 SFDVKD come from the germline V gene. The CDR3 is 17 residues long. CDR3 sequence reads: CATSDLTEQGARYEQYF. The CDR3 DNA follows: TGTGCCACCAGTGATCTGACTGAACAGGGGGCTAGGTACGAGCAGTACTTC.

The rearrangement links TRBV20-1 to TRBJ2-5; D is unclear. V lost 0 bases and J lost 4, with 6 bases in between. From germline, CDR1 is DFQATT and CDR2 SNEGSKA (reference sequence). The CDR3 totals 12 residues. DNA of the CDR3: TGCAGTGCTAGAGACCACGCAGAGACCCAGTACTTC. It codes for CSARDHAETQYF.